In this sample, the clone carrying this T cell receptor beta chain turned up a few times. Under the authors' procedure: Reference gene primer amplification gave estimated nucleated cell counts. Assay: immunoSEQ multiplex PCR; the TCRdb copy retains only in-frame clones and omits some. The D gene and trimming were derived from the DNA, and the V and J assignments and clone size from that table. The profile shows 50,000 to 65,000 clones, roughly 74% of them singletons. The data belong to a study of blood T cell repertoires in COVID-19. The germline V gene encodes CDR1 SGHRS and CDR2 YFSETQ. Between the trimmed V and J ends, which lost 6 bases and 0 bases, there was a span of 16 bases. CDR3 length: 15 amino acids.

The sequencing input was peripheral blood. This chain connects TRBV5-1 to TRBJ2-7, with a weak D call TRBD1 (6 bases). This receptor was obtained from a woman of 80 years or more with acute or convalescent COVID-19. Written as DNA, the CDR3 is TGCGCCAGCACCATAAACAGGGACCTCTCCTACGAGCAGTACTTC. It is translated as CASTINRDLSYEQYF.